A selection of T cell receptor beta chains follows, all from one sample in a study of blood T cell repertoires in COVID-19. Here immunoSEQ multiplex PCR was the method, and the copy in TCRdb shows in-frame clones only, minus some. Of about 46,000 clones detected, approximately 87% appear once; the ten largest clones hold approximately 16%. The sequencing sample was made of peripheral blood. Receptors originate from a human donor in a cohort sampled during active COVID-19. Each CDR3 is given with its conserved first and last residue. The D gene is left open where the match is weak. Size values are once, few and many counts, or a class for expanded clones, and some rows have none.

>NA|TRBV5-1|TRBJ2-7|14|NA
TGCGCCAGCAGCTTGGCCAAGGATACGGGCGAGCAGTACTTC
CASSLAKDTGEQYF
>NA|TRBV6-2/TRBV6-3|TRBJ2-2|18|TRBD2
TGTGCCAGCAGTTACTGGACTAGCGGGGTCACCAACACCGGGGAGCTGTTTTTT
CASSYWTSGVTNTGELFF
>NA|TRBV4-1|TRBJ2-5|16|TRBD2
TGCGCCAGCAGCCAGGTAGCGGGGGGGCAGAGGGAGACCCAGTACTTC
CASSQVAGGQRETQYF
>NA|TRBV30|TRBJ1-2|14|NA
TGTGCCTGGACGAGGACCGATGGGAGCTATGGCTACACCTTC
CAWTRTDGSYGYTF
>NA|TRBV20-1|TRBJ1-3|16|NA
TGCAGTGCTAGTCCCCCGCGGGGAGGCGGAGGAAACACCATATATTTT
CSASPPRGGGGNTIYF
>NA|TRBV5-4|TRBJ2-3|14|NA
TGTGCCAGCAGCCTCCGCCTAAAGTACGATACGCAGTATTTT
CASSLRLKYDTQYF
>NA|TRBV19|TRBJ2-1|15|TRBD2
TGTGCCAGTAGTATCGCGGGAGGTTCCTACAATGAGCAGTTCTTC
CASSIAGGSYNEQFF
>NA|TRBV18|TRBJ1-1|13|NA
TGTGCCAGCTCACCAGAGAGGAACACTGAAGCTTTCTTT
CASSPERNTEAFF
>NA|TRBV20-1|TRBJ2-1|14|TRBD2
TGCAGTGCTAGTCGTAGCGGGGTCTACAATGAGCAGTTCTTC
CSASRSGVYNEQFF
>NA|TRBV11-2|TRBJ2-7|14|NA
TGTGCCAGCAGCCCGCAGGTAAGCTCCTACGAGCAGTACTTC
CASSPQVSSYEQYF
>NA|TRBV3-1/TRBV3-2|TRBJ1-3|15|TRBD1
TGTGCCAGCAGCCAATCGACAGGGCCCGGAAACACCATATATTTT
CASSQSTGPGNTIYF
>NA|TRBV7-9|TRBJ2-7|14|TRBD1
TGTGCCAGCAGCTTAGGGACAGGGCCCTACGAGCAGTACTTC
CASSLGTGPYEQYF
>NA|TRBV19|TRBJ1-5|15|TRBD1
TGTGCCAGTAGTAGGACAGGGGAAATCAATCAGCCCCAGCATTTT
CASSRTGEINQPQHF
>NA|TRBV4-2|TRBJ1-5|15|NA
TGTGCCAGCAGCCAAGGTTTTCAGGGAGGGCAGCCCCAGCATTTT
CASSQGFQGGQPQHF
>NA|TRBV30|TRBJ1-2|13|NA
TGTGCCTGGAGCCTGCCGGGAAAGGATGGCTACACCTTC
CAWSLPGKDGYTF
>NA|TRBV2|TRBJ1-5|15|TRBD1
TGTGCCAGCACCCTGGGACAGGGGCGCTTTCAGCCCCAGCATTTT
CASTLGQGRFQPQHF
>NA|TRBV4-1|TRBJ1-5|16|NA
TGCGCCAGCAGCCAAGATTTAAGCAGGGACAATCAGCCCCAGCATTTT
CASSQDLSRDNQPQHF
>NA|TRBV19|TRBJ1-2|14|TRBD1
TGTGCCAGTAGCTTTGACAGGGGACTCGATGGCTACACCTTC
CASSFDRGLDGYTF
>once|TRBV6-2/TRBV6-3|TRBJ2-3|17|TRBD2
TGTGCCAGCAGCCAGACCCCCCTTGCGGGGGGGCCCGATACGCAGTATTTT
CASSQTPLAGGPDTQYF
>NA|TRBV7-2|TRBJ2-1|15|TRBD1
TGTGCCAGCAGCACGGGACAGGGCCCCTACAATGAGCAGTTCTTC
CASSTGQGPYNEQFF
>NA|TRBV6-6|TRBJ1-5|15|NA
TGTGCCAGCTCGCCCCCAGGGTTTTCAAATCAGCCCCAGCATTTT
CASSPPGFSNQPQHF
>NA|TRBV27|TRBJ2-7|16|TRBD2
TGTGCCAGCAGTTTAGTACTAGCGGGAGGGCCCCACGAGCAGTACTTC
CASSLVLAGGPHEQYF
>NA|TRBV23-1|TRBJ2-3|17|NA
TGCGCCAGCAGTCAGTCACAGGGTCCGGCTAGCACAGATACGCAGTATTTT
CASSQSQGPASTDTQYF
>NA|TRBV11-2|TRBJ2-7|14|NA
TGTGCCAGCAGCCCGGCGTGGGGGCCCTACGAGCAGTACTTC
CASSPAWGPYEQYF
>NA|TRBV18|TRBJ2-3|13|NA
TGTGCCAGCTCACCGCAGAGCACAGATACGCAGTATTTT
CASSPQSTDTQYF
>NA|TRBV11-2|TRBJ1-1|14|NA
TGTGCCAGCAACTCCGAGGGGGGGCGTCCTGAAGCTTTCTTT
CASNSEGGRPEAFF
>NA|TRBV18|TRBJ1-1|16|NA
TGTGCCAGCTCACCCCCTAGCTCGGGATTTAACACTGAAGCTTTCTTT
CASSPPSSGFNTEAFF
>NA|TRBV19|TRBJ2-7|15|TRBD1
TGTGCCAGTAGTATTGGGAGGGACAGGGCACACGAGCAGTACTTC
CASSIGRDRAHEQYF
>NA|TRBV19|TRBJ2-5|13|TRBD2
TGTGCCAGTAGTGGAGCGGGGGGTCAGACCCAGTACTTC
CASSGAGGQTQYF
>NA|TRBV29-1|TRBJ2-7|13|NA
TGCAGCGTTGTAGGGCAGGGTCCCTACGAGCAGTACTTC
CSVVGQGPYEQYF
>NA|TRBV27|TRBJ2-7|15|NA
TGTGCCAGCAGTTTATCTGGGGGGAGCTCCTACGAGCAGTACTTC
CASSLSGGSSYEQYF
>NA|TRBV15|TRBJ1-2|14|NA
TGTGCCACCAGCAGAGATACGGAGGGCTATGGCTACACCTTC
CATSRDTEGYGYTF
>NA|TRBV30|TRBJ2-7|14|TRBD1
TGTGCCTGGAAAAGGGGCAGGGGGATCTACGAGCAGTACTTC
CAWKRGRGIYEQYF
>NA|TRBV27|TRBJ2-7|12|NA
TGTGCCAGCAGGAGACTAAGTGGAGAGCAGTACTTC
CASRRLSGEQYF
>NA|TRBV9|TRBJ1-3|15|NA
TGTGCCAGCAGCGTAGAAGGAGGGTCAGGAAACACCATATATTTT
CASSVEGGSGNTIYF
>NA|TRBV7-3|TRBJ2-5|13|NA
TGTGCCAGCAGCTTAGGGACTGGTCTAACCCAGTACTTC
CASSLGTGLTQYF
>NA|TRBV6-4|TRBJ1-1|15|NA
TGTGCCAGCAGTGACTCGCCAGGGGACCACACTGAAGCTTTCTTT
CASSDSPGDHTEAFF
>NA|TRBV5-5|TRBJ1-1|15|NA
TGTGCCAGCTCTTTGAGCCTCTACCTTAACACTGAAGCTTTCTTT
CASSLSLYLNTEAFF
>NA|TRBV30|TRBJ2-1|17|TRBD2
TGTGCCTGGAGTTCAGCGACTAGCGGGGGAAACTACAATGAGCAGTTCTTC
CAWSSATSGGNYNEQFF
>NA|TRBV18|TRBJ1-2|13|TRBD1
TGTGCCAGCTCTCCGGACAGGGTTGGTGGCTACACCTTC
CASSPDRVGGYTF
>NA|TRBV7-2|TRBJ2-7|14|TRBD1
TGTGCCAGCAGCCTCGGGACAGGGGCCTACGAGCAGTACTTC
CASSLGTGAYEQYF
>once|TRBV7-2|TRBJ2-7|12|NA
TGTGCCAGTGGTCAGGGCTCCTACGAGCAGTACTTC
CASGQGSYEQYF
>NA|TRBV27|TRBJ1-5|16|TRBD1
TGTGCCAGCAGTCCGGCACCCGGGACAGTTACCCAGCCCCAGCATTTT
CASSPAPGTVTQPQHF
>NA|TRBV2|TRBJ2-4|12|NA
TGTGCCAGCAGCGTCAGGGGAAACATTCAGTACTTC
CASSVRGNIQYF
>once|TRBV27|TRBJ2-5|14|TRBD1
TGTGCCAGCAGTCTTCCGGACAGGGGATTGACCCAGTACTTC
CASSLPDRGLTQYF
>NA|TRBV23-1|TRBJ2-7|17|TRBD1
TGCGCCAGCAGTCAGGACCGGGACAGGGAAGTCCCCTACGAGCAGTACTTC
CASSQDRDREVPYEQYF
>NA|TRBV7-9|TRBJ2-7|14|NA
TGTGCCAGCAGCCGGGTCCTTACGTGGGACGAGCAGTACTTC
CASSRVLTWDEQYF
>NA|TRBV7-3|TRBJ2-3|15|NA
TGTGCCAGCAGCTTAGTGGCAGGCCCGACAGATACGCAGTATTTT
CASSLVAGPTDTQYF
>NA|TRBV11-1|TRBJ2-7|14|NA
TGTGCCAGCAGCTTTAAGAGCGGCCCCTCGTGGCAGTACTTC
CASSFKSGPSWQYF
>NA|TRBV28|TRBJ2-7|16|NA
TGTGCCAGCAGTTTAGGGGTGGGAACAGGAAGGTACGAGCAGTACTTC
CASSLGVGTGRYEQYF
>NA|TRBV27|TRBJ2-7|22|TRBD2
TGTGCCAGCAGTCCATCCCCCCCCTCGACATTGTGGGGACTAGCGGGGGACTACGAGCAGTACTTC
CASSPSPPSTLWGLAGDYEQYF
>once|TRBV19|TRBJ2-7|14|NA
TGTGCCAGTAGTCCAGGACAGCCGGGGCGGGAGCAGTACTTC
CASSPGQPGREQYF
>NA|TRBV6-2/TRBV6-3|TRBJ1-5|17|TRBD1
TGTGCCAGCAGCCCTAGGGGTATCGGGACAGGGGTTCAGCCCCAGCATTTT
CASSPRGIGTGVQPQHF
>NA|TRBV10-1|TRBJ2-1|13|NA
TGCGCCAGCAGTACAGGGCCCTCCAATGAGCAGTTCTTC
CASSTGPSNEQFF
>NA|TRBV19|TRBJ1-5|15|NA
TGTGCCAGTAGTATCCGACAACGTTCGCATCAGCCCCAGCATTTT
CASSIRQRSHQPQHF
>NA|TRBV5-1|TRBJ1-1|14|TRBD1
TGCGCCAGCAGCCCCGGGACAGGAGACACTGAAGCTTTCTTT
CASSPGTGDTEAFF
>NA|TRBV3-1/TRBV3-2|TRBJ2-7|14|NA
TGTGCCAGCAGCCTCCGGGGTCCGTCCTACGAGCAGTACTTC
CASSLRGPSYEQYF
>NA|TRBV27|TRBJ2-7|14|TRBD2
TGTGCCAGCGGTTATAGCGGGTCCGACTACGAGCAGTACTTC
CASGYSGSDYEQYF
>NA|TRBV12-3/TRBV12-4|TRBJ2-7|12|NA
TGTGCCAGCAGTCTTGGCCTCCCGGAGCAGTACTTC
CASSLGLPEQYF